The 30 T cell receptor beta chains below were found in one sample sequenced in a study of cytomegalovirus exposure and HLA in healthy donors. Clones were read by immunoSEQ multiplex PCR, and TCRdb kept only the in-frame ones, dropping some. There are approximately 160,000 clones in the sample; roughly 84% occur only once, and 10% lies in the top ten. Sequenced: PBMCs. The receptors originated from a man aged 30 to 45 in good health and CMV-seropositive.

The rearrangement links TRBV4-2 to TRBJ1-2; 11 bases map to TRBD1. With V trimmed by 0 bases and J by 7 bases, 4 bases remained unmatched. Looked up from germline, CDR1 is LGHNA and CDR2 is YNFKEQ. The CDR3 is 15 amino acids. For the CDR3, the DNA is TGTGCCAGCAGCCAAGATAGGGGACAGGGGGGTGGCTACACCTTC. It yields the protein CASSQDRGQGGGYTF.

The chain is built from TRBV5-1 and TRBJ1-3; D remains ambiguous. V was pared by 4 bases and J by 0 bases, with 17 bases between. Germline V gene lookup returns CDR1 SGHRS and CDR2 YFSETQ. The CDR3 runs 17 residues. In DNA, the CDR3 is TGCGCCAGCAGCCACGACTTAGGTCGAAACTCTGGAAACACCATATATTTT. Translating gives CASSHDLGRNSGNTIYF.

The V gene is TRBV28, the J gene TRBJ1-2; TRBD1 matches at 10 bases. V shed 3 bases, J shed 3 bases, and the junction held 7 bases outside the gene matches. This CDR3 contains 16 residues. The germline V gene has CDR1 MDHEN and CDR2 SYDVKM. The CDR3 reads CASSFLDRGRHYGYTF. The CDR3 DNA reads as TGTGCCAGCAGTTTCCTAGACAGGGGGCGCCACTATGGCTACACCTTC.

The chain has TRBV6-5 and TRBJ2-7; TRBD1 agrees at 7 bases. The CDR3 extends over 13 amino acids. Losses at the gene ends were 6 bases for V and 2 bases for J; bases not matched to a gene: 4. CDR1 MNHEY and CDR2 SVGAGI come from the germline V gene. CDR3 region: CASRGQATYEQYF. In nucleotides, the CDR3 is TGTGCCAGCAGAGGACAGGCCACCTACGAGCAGTACTTC.

In this sample, this clone turned up once. J is TRBJ1-1 and V is TRBV9; TRBD1 matches at 10 bases. Germline trimming cut 3 bases from V and 1 base from J; bases unmatched to any gene: 3. This CDR3 has 15 residues. CDR1 SGDLS and CDR2 YYNGEE come from the germline V gene. This CDR3 is CASSDGTGANTEAFF. CDR3 in DNA: TGTGCCAGCAGCGATGGGACAGGGGCGAACACTGAAGCTTTCTTT. The full variable domain, rest sourced from reference TRBV9 and TRBJ1-1, is DSGVTQTPKHLITATGQRVTLRCSPRSGDLSVYWYQQSLDQGLQFLIQYYNGEERAKGNILERFSAQQFPDLHSELNLSSLELGDSALYFCASSDGTGANTEAFFGQGTRLTVV.

The gene calls are TRBV18 and TRBJ1-1; tentatively, D is TRBD1 (5 bases). V was trimmed by 3 bases and J by 7 bases, leaving 12 bases between them. Germline assignment: CDR1 KGHSH and CDR2 LQKENI. The CDR3 sequence is 13 residues long. This chain's CDR3 is CASSPSGRGEAFF. CDR3 nucleotides: TGTGCCAGCTCACCTTCGGGGAGGGGTGAAGCTTTCTTT. The complete variable domain, with remaining parts taken from reference TRBV18 and TRBJ1-1, reads NAGVMQNPRHLVRRRGQEARLRCSPMKGHSHVYWYRQLPEEGLKFMVYLQKENIIDESGMPKERFSAEFPKEGPSILRIQQVVRGDSAAYFCASSPSGRGEAFFGQGTRLTVV.

The chain uses TRBV7-9 and TRBJ2-1; 7 bases line up with TRBD2. Germline lookup yields CDR1 SEHNR and CDR2 FQNEAQ (reference sequence). The CDR3 contains 13 residues. V dropped 2 bases and J dropped 8; count of bases not matched to a gene: 3. CDR3 DNA: TGTGCCAGCAGCTTAAAGGGAGGGCATGAGCAGTTCTTC. This sequence encodes CASSLKGGHEQFF. The variable domain in full, with the rest retrieved from reference TRBV7-9 and TRBJ2-1, is DTGVSQNPRHKITKRGQNVTFRCDPISEHNRLYWYRQTLGQGPEFLTYFQNEAQLEKSRLLSDRFSAERPKGSFSTLEIQRTEQGDSAMYLCASSLKGGHEQFFGPGTRLTVL.

J is TRBJ2-7 and V is TRBV5-4; tentative D call: TRBD1 (6 bases). V lost 3 bases to trimming and J lost 1 base, with 14 bases between them. The V gene's germline CDR1 is SGHNT and CDR2 YYREEE (reference sequence). CDR3 length: 15 residues. Written as DNA, the CDR3 is TGTGCCAGCAGCTCCTTTGGGGGCACATCCTACGAGCAGTACTTC. Translation: CASSSFGGTSYEQYF.

This sequence joins TRBV5-1 and TRBJ2-2, with D possibly TRBD2 on 5 matching bases. Germline V gives CDR1 SGHRS, CDR2 YFSETQ. Trimming shortened V by 0 bases and J by 1 base, and 10 bases separated the two germline ends. The CDR3 consists of 16 residues. Here the CDR3 reads CASSLERRENTGELFF. The CDR3 nucleotides read TGCGCCAGCAGCTTGGAGCGACGGGAGAACACCGGGGAGCTGTTTTTT.

J is TRBJ2-1 and V is TRBV6-6; D is uncertain. Germline-derived CDR1 and CDR2 are MNHNY and SVGAGI (reference sequence). V lost 0 bases, J lost 7 bases, and 7 bases lay in between. The CDR3 sequence is 13 residues long. The CDR3 nucleotides read TGTGCCAGCAGTTACTCGAGAATGAATGAGCAGTTCTTC. This codes for CASSYSRMNEQFF.

This clone was observed once. The gene calls are TRBV28 and TRBJ1-3; D might be TRBD1 (5 bases). Germline CDR1 reads MDHEN; CDR2 reads SYDVKM. V gave up 4 bases and J gave up 0 bases, with 7 bases separating them. The CDR3 is 14 amino acids. The CDR3 loop reads CASSWGRSGNTIYF. The CDR3 DNA is TGTGCCAGCAGTTGGGGCCGCTCTGGAAACACCATATATTTT.

This chain uses TRBV27 with TRBJ2-1; D unresolved. The CDR3 runs to 16 residues. Germline lookup yields CDR1 MNHEY and CDR2 SMNVEV (reference sequence). V was pared by 4 bases and J by 4 bases, with 17 bases between. CDR3 protein: CASSSAYHSRYNEQFF. For the CDR3, the DNA is TGTGCCAGCAGTTCCGCCTACCACTCGAGGTACAATGAGCAGTTCTTC.

In its sample, this clone was seen a few times. This rearrangement joins TRBV10-1 to TRBJ2-7; D is perhaps TRBD2 (6 bases). The length of the CDR3 is 13 residues. V gave up 0 bases and J gave up 3 bases, with 6 bases separating them. Per germline, CDR1 WNHNN and CDR2 SYGVQD (reference sequence). The CDR3 here is CASSESTSYEQYF. The CDR3 region has the DNA TGCGCCAGCAGTGAGTCGACTAGCTACGAGCAGTACTTC.

This clone was counted once. The chain uses TRBV18 and TRBJ2-5; 7 bases align to TRBD1. Germline values: CDR1 KGHSH, CDR2 LQKENI. V was clipped by 5 bases and J by 5 bases; unmatched bases: 8. The CDR3 totals 14 residues. The CDR3 DNA follows: TGTGCCAGCTCATCCAGGGGGAACGGGGAGACCCAGTACTTC. This translates into CASSSRGNGETQYF.

This rearrangement joins TRBV7-2 to TRBJ1-6; 9 nucleotides agree with TRBD1. This CDR3 contains 15 residues. With V trimmed by 4 bases and J by 7 bases, 5 bases remained unmatched. The germline gives CDR1 SGHTA, CDR2 FQGNSA. The CDR3 DNA follows: TGTGCCAGCAGCTCCAGACAGGGGGGAAATTCACCCCTCCACTTT. This codes for CASSSRQGGNSPLHF.

The chain combines TRBV2 with TRBJ1-1, with TRBD1 matching 8 bases. V dropped 6 bases and J dropped 1; count of bases not matched to a gene: 4. The CDR3 has 14 amino acids. Per germline, CDR1 SNHLY and CDR2 FYNNEI. The CDR3: CASRLDRANTEAFF. The DNA for the CDR3 is TGTGCCAGCAGGTTGGACAGGGCGAACACTGAAGCTTTCTTT.

The rearrangement links TRBV4-1 to TRBJ2-3; maybe TRBD2 (8 bases). V shed 0 bases and J shed 0 bases, with 22 bases lying between them. Germline V gives CDR1 MGHRA, CDR2 YSYEKL. The CDR3 length is 20 residues. The CDR3, as DNA: TGCGCCAGCAGCCAAGAGATCGGGGGGGCACAGGGGAGTAGCACAGATACGCAGTATTTT. Its protein is CASSQEIGGAQGSSTDTQYF.

In its sample, this clone was seen a few times. The gene calls are TRBV28 and TRBJ2-1, with D possibly matching TRBD1 (5 bases). Trimming cost V 6 bases and J 8 bases, with 11 bases left between them. Germline V gene lookup returns CDR1 MDHEN and CDR2 SYDVKM. This CDR3 region has 12 residues. The CDR3 DNA reads TGTGCCAGCAGACGGACACACCATGAGCAGTTCTTC. Protein: CASRRTHHEQFF.

The chain has TRBV30 and TRBJ1-2, with unresolved D. This CDR3 has 15 amino acids. Trimming took 0 bases from V and 5 from J, leaving 16 bases between them. Germline values: CDR1 GTSNPN, CDR2 SVGIG (reference sequence). In nucleotides, the CDR3 is TGTGCCTGGAGTGTAATGGCAGGCAGTTCTTATGGCTACACCTTC. This translates into CAWSVMAGSSYGYTF.

The chain has TRBV19 and TRBJ1-5, with D tentatively TRBD1 (6 bases). Germline lookup yields CDR1 LNHDA and CDR2 SQIVND (reference sequence). The CDR3 runs to 18 residues. V lost 4 bases, J lost 4 bases, and 23 bases lay in between. The chain's CDR3 is CASSTWWNGQGINQPQHF. The DNA for the CDR3 is TGTGCCAGTAGTACCTGGTGGAACGGGCAGGGGATAAATCAGCCCCAGCATTTT.

This rearrangement joins TRBV28 to TRBJ2-7; D is unresolved. The CDR3 is 10 residues long. Germline assignment: CDR1 MDHEN and CDR2 SYDVKM. V was pared by 5 bases and J by 6 bases, with 5 bases between. The CDR3 spells CASSAGEQYF. DNA for the CDR3: TGTGCCAGCAGTGCCGGCGAGCAGTACTTC.

The chain uses TRBV7-2 and TRBJ2-7, with 12 positions matching TRBD2. The CDR3 is 14 residues long. The V and J ends lost 7 bases and 2 bases, in that order; junction bases with no gene match: 3. CDR1 is SGHTA and CDR2 is FQGNSA in the germline V gene. CDR3 sequence (DNA): TGTGCCAGCATCCTAGCGGGAGGGCCCTACGAGCAGTACTTC. It yields the protein CASILAGGPYEQYF.

The chain combines TRBV4-3 with TRBJ2-3; no clear D gene. The CDR3 covers 15 residues. CDR1 and CDR2 from the germline V gene are LGHNA and YSLEER. Trimming left V 0 bases short and J 4 bases short, with 11 bases between. In DNA form, the CDR3 reads TGCGCCAGCAGCCAAGAGGCGGCCCTAGCAGATACGCAGTATTTT. Protein product: CASSQEAALADTQYF.

The count of this clone is one. CDR3 coding DNA: TGTGCCAGCAGCCATCTACTTTGGGAGACCCAGTACTTC. It yields the protein CASSHLLWETQYF. The chain uses TRBV6-6 and TRBJ2-5; unclear D gene. The germline V gene has CDR1 MNHNY and CDR2 SVGAGI (reference sequence). This CDR3 has 13 residues. V was cut by 6 bases and J by 5 bases, with 13 bases left in between.

The J gene is TRBJ1-2, the V gene TRBV6-1; 8 bases match TRBD1. Germline lookup yields CDR1 MNHNS and CDR2 SASEGT. CDR3 length equals 15 residues. V gave up 5 bases and J gave up 3 bases; unmatched junction bases: 8. DNA of the CDR3: TGTGCCAGCAGTTTAGGAGCAGGGGGCGACTATGGCTACACCTTC. Translating gives CASSLGAGGDYGYTF.

The rearrangement joins TRBV6-5 to TRBJ2-7, with D possibly TRBD1 on 6 matching bases. Germline V gene sequence: CDR1 MNHEY, CDR2 SVGAGI. V gave up 1 base and J gave up 1 base, with 11 bases separating them. The CDR3 consists of 15 residues. The CDR3 DNA follows: TGTGCCAGCAGTTACTTCCCAGGGGCATCCTACGAGCAGTACTTC. It codes for CASSYFPGASYEQYF.

The chain combines TRBV15 with TRBJ1-1; D not certain. The CDR3 loop spans 17 amino acids. Germline V gives CDR1 LNHNV, CDR2 YYDKDF (reference sequence). Trimming took 0 bases from V and 0 from J, leaving 14 bases between them. CDR3 sequence: CATSRDRGRTMNTEAFF. CDR3 coding DNA: TGTGCCACCAGCAGAGATCGCGGCCGCACTATGAACACTGAAGCTTTCTTT. The complete variable domain, with remaining parts taken from reference TRBV15 and TRBJ1-1, reads DAMVIQNPRYQVTQFGKPVTLSCSQTLNHNVMYWYQQKSSQAPKLLFHYYDKDFNNEADTPDNFQSRRPNTSFCFLDIRSPGLGDTAMYLCATSRDRGRTMNTEAFFGQGTRLTVV.

V and J are TRBV5-6 and TRBJ1-1, with TRBD1 matching 7 bases. This CDR3 has 15 amino acids. CDR1 is SGHDT and CDR2 is YYEEEE in the germline V gene. Unmatched junction bases numbered 5, after V lost 3 bases and J lost 0 bases. This chain's CDR3 is CASSSTGAMNTEAFF. CDR3 DNA sequence: TGTGCCAGCAGCTCCACAGGGGCCATGAACACTGAAGCTTTCTTT.

This clone was observed a single time. The chain employs TRBV7-9 and TRBJ1-2; 10 positions agree with TRBD1. The CDR3 spans 18 residues. The V gene end was trimmed by 5 bases and the J gene end by 5 bases; junction bases not matched to a gene: 17. CDR1 is SEHNR, CDR2 FQNEAQ, per germline (reference sequence). Here the CDR3 reads CASSTTLSGTGEVYGYTF. The CDR3 coding sequence is TGTGCCAGCAGCACGACGCTTTCCGGGACAGGGGAGGTATATGGCTACACCTTC. The variable domain in full, completed from reference TRBV7-9 and TRBJ1-2, reads DTGVSQNPRHKITKRGQNVTFRCDPISEHNRLYWYRQTLGQGPEFLTYFQNEAQLEKSRLLSDRFSAERPKGSFSTLEIQRTEQGDSAMYLCASSTTLSGTGEVYGYTFGSGTRLTVV.

The V call is TRBV11-1, the J call TRBJ2-7, with D tentatively TRBD1 (6 bases). The germline V and J ends were trimmed by 3 bases and 6 bases, with 15 bases remaining between them. Germline V gene lookup returns CDR1 SGHAT and CDR2 FQDESV (reference sequence). This CDR3 is built from 14 residues. The CDR3 DNA sequence: TGTGCCAGCAGCTTTTTGACAGGAGGCGGCGAGCAGTACTTC. This codes for CASSFLTGGGEQYF.